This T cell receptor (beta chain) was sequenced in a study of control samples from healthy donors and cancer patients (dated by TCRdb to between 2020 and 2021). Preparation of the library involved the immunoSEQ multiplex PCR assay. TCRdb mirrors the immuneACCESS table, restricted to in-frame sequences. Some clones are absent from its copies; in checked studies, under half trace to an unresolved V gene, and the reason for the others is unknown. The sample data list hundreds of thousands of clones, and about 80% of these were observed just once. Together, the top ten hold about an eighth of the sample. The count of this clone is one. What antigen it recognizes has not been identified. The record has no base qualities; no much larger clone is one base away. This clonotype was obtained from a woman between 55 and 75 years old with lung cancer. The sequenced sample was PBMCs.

The CDR3 region has the sequence CASSRARGRGNYGYTF. The DNA sequence is given as TGTGCCAGCAGCCGGGCCAGGGGGCGCGGGAACTATGGCTACACCTTC. Recombination linked TRBV28 to TRBJ1-2; 8 bases in the junction line up with TRBD1. The CDR1 and CDR2 encoded by the germline V gene are MDHEN and SYDVKM. Unmatched junction bases come to 11, with V trimmed by 6 bases and J by 2 bases. The CDR3 goes from the cysteine to the phenylalanine over 16 residues. Kept here is only the CDR3 DNA, which spans 48 bases and is read in frame from base 1.